The source of this T cell receptor (beta chain) is a study of T cells in Graves' hyperthyroidism and ophthalmopathy. Study-level points and caveats: Among thyroid clonotypes expanded above 0.001, most also appeared in blood. Ophthalmopathy, which appeared later, was predicted by the model a median around 6 months before onset.

Amplification of TCR beta CDR3 regions used RNA as the template. During a first-round RT-PCR of the TCR CDR3, the HTBI primer set was used. One entry per CDR3 protein results from TCRdb running MiXCR on the multiplex PCR reads. Here the sample spans 500,000 to 700,000 distinct CDR3 sequences, about a sixth being singletons. The V and J ends lost 7 bases and 5 bases, in that order; junction bases with no gene match: 16. CDR1 and CDR2 (germline): SNHLY, FYNNEI. The CDR3 spans 17 residues. Patients aged 18 to 65 had newly diagnosed hyperthyroidism that had lasted under 2 months. Uncontrolled infections, other autoimmune diseases, pregnancy or lactation led to exclusion of patients. This clonotype showed up many times. Antigen: not known.

Sequencing was carried out using blood. The source is a woman between 18 and 30 years old with Graves' hyperthyroidism. This chain uses TRBV2 with TRBJ2-7, with 11 positions matching TRBD1. CDR3 sequence reads: CASNHETSGQGVHEQYF. DNA of the CDR3: TGTGCCAGCAACCATGAAACGTCGGGACAGGGGGTTCACGAGCAGTACTTC. The entire variable domain, with the rest obtained from reference TRBV2 and TRBJ2-7, is as follows: EPEVTQTPSHQVTQMGQEVILRCVPISNHLYFYWYRQILGQKVEFLVSFYNNEISEKSEIFDDQFSVERPDGSNFTLKIRSTKLEDSAMYFCASNHETSGQGVHEQYFGPGTRLTVT.